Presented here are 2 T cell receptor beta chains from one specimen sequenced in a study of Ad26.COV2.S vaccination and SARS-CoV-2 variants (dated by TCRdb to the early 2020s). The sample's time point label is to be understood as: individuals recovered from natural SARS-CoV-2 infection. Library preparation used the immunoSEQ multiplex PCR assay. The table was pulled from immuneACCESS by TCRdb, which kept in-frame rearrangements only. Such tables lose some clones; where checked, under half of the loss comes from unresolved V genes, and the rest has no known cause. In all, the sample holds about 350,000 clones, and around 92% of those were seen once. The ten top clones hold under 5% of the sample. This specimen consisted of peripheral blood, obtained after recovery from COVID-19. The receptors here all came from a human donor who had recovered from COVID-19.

CDR3 protein: CASSRQLTSYGYTF. As DNA, the CDR3 is TGTGCCAGTAGTAGACAGCTTACCAGCTATGGCTACACCTTC. The chain links TRBV19 to TRBJ1-2, with D tentatively TRBD1 (5 bases). V lost 4 bases, J lost 4 bases, and 13 bases lay in between. CDR1 and CDR2 from the germline V gene are LNHDA and SQIVND (reference sequence). This CDR3 is 14 amino acids long. The entire variable domain, with the rest obtained from reference TRBV19 and TRBJ1-2, is as follows: DGGITQSPKYLFRKEGQNVTLSCEQNLNHDAMYWYRQDPGQGLRLIYYSQIVNDFQKGDIAEGYSVSREKKESFPLTVTSAQKNPTAFYLCASSRQLTSYGYTFGSGTRLTVV.

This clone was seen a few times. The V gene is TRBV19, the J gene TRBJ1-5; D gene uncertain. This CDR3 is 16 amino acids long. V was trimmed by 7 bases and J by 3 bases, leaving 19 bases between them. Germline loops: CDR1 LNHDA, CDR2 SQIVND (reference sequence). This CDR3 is CASTAAEALFNQPQHF. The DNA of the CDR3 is TGTGCCAGTACGGCCGCGGAGGCCCTATTCAATCAGCCCCAGCATTTT.